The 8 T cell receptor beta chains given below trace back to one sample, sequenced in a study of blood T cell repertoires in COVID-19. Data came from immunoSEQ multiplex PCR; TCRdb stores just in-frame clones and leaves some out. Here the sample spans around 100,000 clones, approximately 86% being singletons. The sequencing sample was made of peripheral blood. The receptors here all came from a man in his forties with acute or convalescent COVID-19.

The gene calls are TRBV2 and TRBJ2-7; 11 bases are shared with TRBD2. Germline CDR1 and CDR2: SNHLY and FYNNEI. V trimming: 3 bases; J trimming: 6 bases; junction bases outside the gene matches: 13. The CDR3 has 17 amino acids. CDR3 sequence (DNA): TGTGCCAGCAGTGACCCTAGCGGGAGGCCTACCTTGTCCGAGCAGTACTTC. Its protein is CASSDPSGRPTLSEQYF.

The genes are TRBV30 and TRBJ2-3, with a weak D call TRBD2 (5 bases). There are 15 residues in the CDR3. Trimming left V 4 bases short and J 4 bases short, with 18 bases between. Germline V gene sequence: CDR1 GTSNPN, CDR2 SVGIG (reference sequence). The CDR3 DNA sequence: TGTGCCTGGACCCCCCCCTGGCGGGCTGCAGATACGCAGTATTTT. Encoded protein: CAWTPPWRAADTQYF.

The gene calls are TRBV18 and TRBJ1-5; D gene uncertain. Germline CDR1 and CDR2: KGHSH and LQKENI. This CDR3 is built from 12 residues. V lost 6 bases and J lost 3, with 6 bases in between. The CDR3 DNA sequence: TGTGCCAGCTCTGACAACAATCAGCCCCAGCATTTT. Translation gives CASSDNNQPQHF. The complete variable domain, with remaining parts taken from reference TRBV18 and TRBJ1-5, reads NAGVMQNPRHLVRRRGQEARLRCSPMKGHSHVYWYRQLPEEGLKFMVYLQKENIIDESGMPKERFSAEFPKEGPSILRIQQVVRGDSAAYFCASSDNNQPQHFGDGTRLSIL.

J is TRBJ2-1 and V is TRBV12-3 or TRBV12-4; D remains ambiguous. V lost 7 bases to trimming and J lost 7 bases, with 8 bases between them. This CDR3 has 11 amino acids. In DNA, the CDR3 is TGTGCCAGCACTTCCGGGAATGAGCAGTTCTTC. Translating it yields CASTSGNEQFF.

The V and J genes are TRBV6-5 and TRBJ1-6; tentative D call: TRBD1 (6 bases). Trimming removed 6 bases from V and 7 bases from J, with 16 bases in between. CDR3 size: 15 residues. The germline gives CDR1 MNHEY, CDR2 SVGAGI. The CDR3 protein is CASRRGGGVNSPLHF. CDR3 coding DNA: TGTGCCAGCAGACGGGGAGGGGGGGTAAATTCACCCCTCCACTTT.

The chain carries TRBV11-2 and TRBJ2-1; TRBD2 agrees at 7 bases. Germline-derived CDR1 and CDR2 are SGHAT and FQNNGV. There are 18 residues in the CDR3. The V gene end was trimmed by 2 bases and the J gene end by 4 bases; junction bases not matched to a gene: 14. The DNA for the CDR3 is TGTGCCAGCAGCTTACCACGGGGTCCCCGGGAGGTTTACAATGAGCAGTTCTTC. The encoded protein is CASSLPRGPREVYNEQFF.

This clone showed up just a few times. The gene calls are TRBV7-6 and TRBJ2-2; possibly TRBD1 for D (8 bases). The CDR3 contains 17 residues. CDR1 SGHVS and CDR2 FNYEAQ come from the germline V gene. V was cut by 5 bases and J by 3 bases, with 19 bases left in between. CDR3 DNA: TGTGCCAGCAGCCCAGCCCGGACAGGGAGGGACACCGGGGAGCTGTTTTTT. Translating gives CASSPARTGRDTGELFF.

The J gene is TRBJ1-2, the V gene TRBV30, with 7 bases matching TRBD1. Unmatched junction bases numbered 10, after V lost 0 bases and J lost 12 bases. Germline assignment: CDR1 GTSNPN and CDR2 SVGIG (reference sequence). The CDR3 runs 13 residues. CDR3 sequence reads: CAWSVVGTVSNTF. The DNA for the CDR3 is TGTGCCTGGAGTGTGGTCGGGACAGTTAGCAACACCTTC.